This T cell receptor (beta chain) was profiled in a study of patients and donors after allogeneic stem cell transplantation. V gave up 1 base and J gave up 2 bases, with 10 bases separating them. The V gene's germline CDR1 is DFQATT and CDR2 SNEGSKA (reference sequence). The CDR3 consists of 14 residues. TCRdb itself ran the RT-PCR reads through MiXCR, one entry per CDR3 protein. The sample lists about 57,000 distinct CDR3 sequences, less than 15% occurring once. The clonotype comes from a human donor who was either an allogeneic HSCT recipient or a stem cell or donor lymphocyte infusion donor (not recorded which). It is not recorded whose cells these are; they may come from a transplant donor. This sequence joins TRBV20-1 and TRBJ2-3; no clear D gene. Sequenced material: blood, either unsorted or a sorted T cell fraction (not recorded which). The CDR3 loop is CSARAPGNTDTQYF. The CDR3 region has the DNA TGCAGTGCTAGAGCCCCCGGTAACACAGATACGCAGTATTTT.